This T cell receptor beta chain was documented in a study of CD8 T cells in ankylosing spondylitis. Regarding the study as a whole: In ankylosing spondylitis patients, matched synovial fluid reportedly showed significant enrichment of disease-linked clones. Among TCR beta sequences, a motif of roughly 8 highly homologous variants appeared characteristic of ankylosing spondylitis blood. The disease-linked clones had a CD8+ phenotype and low blood frequencies.

This clonotype appeared many times. Its cognate antigen is unknown. Scientists made TCR beta libraries using quantitative 5'-RACE with molecular barcodes. TCRdb passed the 5' RACE reads through MiXCR, listing each CDR3 protein once. Here the sample spans tens of thousands of distinct CDR3 sequences, more than 3% being singletons. This receptor was taken from a female donor with ankylosing spondylitis or in good health (not recorded which). The sample taken for sequencing was blood, either unsorted or a sorted T cell fraction (not recorded which).

Here the CDR3 reads CASSVAQGSYEQYF. The CDR3 DNA sequence: TGTGCCAGCAGCGTAGCACAGGGGTCCTACGAGCAGTACTTC. The chain combines TRBV9 with TRBJ2-7, with TRBD1 identical over 7 bases. With 0 bases clipped from V and 1 base from J, the junction kept 1 base outside the gene matches. This CDR3 contains 14 residues. Germline V gene sequence: CDR1 SGDLS, CDR2 YYNGEE.